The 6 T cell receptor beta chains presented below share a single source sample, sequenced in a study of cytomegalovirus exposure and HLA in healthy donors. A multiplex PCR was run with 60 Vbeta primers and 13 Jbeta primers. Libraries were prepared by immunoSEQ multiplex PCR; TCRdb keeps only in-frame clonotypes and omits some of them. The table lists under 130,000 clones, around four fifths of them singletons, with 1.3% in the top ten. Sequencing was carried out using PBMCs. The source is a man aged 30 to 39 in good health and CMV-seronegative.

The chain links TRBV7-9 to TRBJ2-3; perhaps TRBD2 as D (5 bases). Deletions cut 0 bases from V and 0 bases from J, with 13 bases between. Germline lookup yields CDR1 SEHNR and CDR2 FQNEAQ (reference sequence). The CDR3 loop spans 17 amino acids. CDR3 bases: TGTGCCAGCAGCTTAGCGAGGGCAGCGACTAGCACAGATACGCAGTATTTT. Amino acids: CASSLARAATSTDTQYF. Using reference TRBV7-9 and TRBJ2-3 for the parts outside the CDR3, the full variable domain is DTGVSQNPRHKITKRGQNVTFRCDPISEHNRLYWYRQTLGQGPEFLTYFQNEAQLEKSRLLSDRFSAERPKGSFSTLEIQRTEQGDSAMYLCASSLARAATSTDTQYFGPGTRLTVL.

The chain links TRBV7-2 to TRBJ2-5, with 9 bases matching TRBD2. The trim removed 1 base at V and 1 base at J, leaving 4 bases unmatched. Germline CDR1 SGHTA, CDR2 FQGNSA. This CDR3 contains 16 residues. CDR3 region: CASSLVTSGLQETQYF. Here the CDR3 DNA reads TGTGCCAGCAGCTTAGTGACTAGCGGTCTCCAAGAGACCCAGTACTTC.

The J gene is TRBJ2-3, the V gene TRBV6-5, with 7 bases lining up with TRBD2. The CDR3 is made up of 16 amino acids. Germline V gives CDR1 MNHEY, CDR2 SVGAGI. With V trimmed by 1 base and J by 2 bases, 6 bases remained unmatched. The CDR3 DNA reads TGTGCCAGCAGTTACTACCGGGACTACAACACAGATACGCAGTATTTT. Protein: CASSYYRDYNTDTQYF.

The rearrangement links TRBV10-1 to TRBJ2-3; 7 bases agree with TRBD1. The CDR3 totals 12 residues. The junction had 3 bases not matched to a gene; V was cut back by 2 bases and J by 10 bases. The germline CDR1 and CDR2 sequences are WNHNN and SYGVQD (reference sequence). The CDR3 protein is CASSERGQPQYF. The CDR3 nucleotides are TGCGCCAGCAGTGAGCGGGGACAGCCGCAGTATTTT.

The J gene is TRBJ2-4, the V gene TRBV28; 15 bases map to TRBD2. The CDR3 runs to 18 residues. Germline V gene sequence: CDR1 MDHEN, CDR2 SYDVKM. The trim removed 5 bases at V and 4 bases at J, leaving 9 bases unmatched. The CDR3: CASSVPGLAGGAKNIQYF. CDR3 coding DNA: TGTGCCAGCAGTGTCCCGGGACTAGCGGGAGGCGCAAAAAACATTCAGTACTTC.

In DNA, the CDR3 is TGTGCCACCTCGATGGACAGGAACTATGGCTACACCTTC. It specifies CATSMDRNYGYTF. The chain carries TRBV15 and TRBJ1-2, with 7 bases identical to TRBD1. In germline, CDR1 is LNHNV, CDR2 YYDKDF (reference sequence). The CDR3 sequence is 13 residues long. V lost 8 bases and J lost 2; bases outside the gene matches: 5.